The 19 T cell receptor beta chains below all came from one sample that was sequenced in a study of T cell repertoires in cytomegalovirus infection. These receptors' antigens are unknown. MiXCR was run by TCRdb on the reads, yielding one entry per CDR3 protein. This sample has 300,000 to 400,000 distinct CDR3 sequences; about 29% occur once, and the top ten carry 15% to 20%. The input for sequencing was cultured PBMCs, taken from culture after CMV antigen stimulation. These receptors were collected from a human donor in good health (CMV status not recorded). Some clones in this sample may be carry-over from other donors' samples.

The chain carries TRBV19 and TRBJ1-5; D is possibly TRBD1 (6 bases). Germline V gene data show CDR1 as LNHDA and CDR2 as SQIVND (reference sequence). This CDR3 is built from 14 residues. V was trimmed by 5 bases and J by 6 bases, leaving 14 bases between them. Written as DNA, the CDR3 is TGTGCCAGTAGTCATCGGGACACTCGTCAGCCCCAGCATTTT. Translating it yields CASSHRDTRQPQHF.

The V and J genes are TRBV30 and TRBJ2-7; the D gene is possibly TRBD2 (6 bases). The germline gives CDR1 GTSNPN, CDR2 SVGIG (reference sequence). V lost 5 bases to trimming and J lost 8 bases, with 13 bases between them. This CDR3 region has 11 residues. The chain's CDR3 is CAWQEAGQQYF. For the CDR3, the DNA is TGTGCCTGGCAGGAGGCGGGACAGCAGTACTTC.

This clonotype was recorded only once. This chain links TRBV27 with TRBJ2-3, with 8 positions matching TRBD1. This CDR3 spans 12 amino acids. CDR1 MNHEY and CDR2 SMNVEV come from the germline V gene (reference sequence). After removal of 3 bases from V and 14 bases from J, the junction contained 7 bases not matched to a gene. The CDR3 loop reads CASSFPTGVLYF. CDR3 nucleotide sequence: TGTGCCAGCAGTTTCCCGACAGGGGTCCTGTATTTT.

A few counts support this clonotype. The rearrangement joins TRBV7-8 to TRBJ2-5; D not resolved. Germline-derived CDR1 and CDR2 are SGHVS and FQNEAQ. V was shortened by 1 base and J by 2 bases, with 8 bases between the two germline ends. The CDR3 contains 14 residues. CDR3 sequence (DNA): TGTGCCAGCAGCTTAGATGTGGCGCAAGAGACCCAGTACTTC. Residues: CASSLDVAQETQYF. Supplemented by reference TRBV7-8 and TRBJ2-5, the full variable domain reads GAGVSQSPRYKVAKRGQDVALRCDPISGHVSLFWYQQALGQGPEFLTYFQNEAQLDKSGLPSDRFFAERPEGSVSTLKIQRTQQEDSAVYLCASSLDVAQETQYFGPGTRLLVL.

There are many counts of this clonotype. The chain is built from TRBV7-3 and TRBJ2-5, with 12 bases that match TRBD2. The CDR3 contains 14 residues. Germline loops: CDR1 SGHTA, CDR2 FQGTGA. V lost 4 bases and J lost 4; bases outside the gene matches: 1. The CDR3 loop is CASSSGLAGETQYF. CDR3 nucleotide sequence: TGTGCCAGCAGCTCGGGACTAGCGGGAGAGACCCAGTACTTC.

J is TRBJ2-2 and V is TRBV24-1; TRBD1 aligns across 7 bases. Germline lookup yields CDR1 KGHDR and CDR2 SFDVKD. J lost 1 base, V lost 6 bases, and 4 bases had no gene match. The CDR3 totals 15 residues. CDR3 sequence reads: CATSTTGRNTGELFF. CDR3 in DNA: TGTGCCACCAGTACGACAGGGAGGAACACCGGGGAGCTGTTTTTT.

This clonotype was picked up a small number of times. This sequence joins TRBV7-2 and TRBJ1-2; 8 nucleotides align to TRBD1. In germline, CDR1 is SGHTA, CDR2 FQGNSA. The junction had 14 bases not matched to a gene; V was cut back by 4 bases and J by 4 bases. The CDR3 spans 17 residues. CDR3 nucleotides: TGTGCCAGCAGCTCCCTGACAGGGGCCCCTTGGGGCTATGGCTACACCTTC. Amino acids: CASSSLTGAPWGYGYTF.

At least ten counts were recorded for this clonotype. The rearrangement links TRBV7-2 to TRBJ2-7; TRBD2 aligns across 8 bases. The CDR3 has 15 residues. V lost 5 bases to trimming and J lost 3 bases; unmatched junction nucleotides: 9. In germline, CDR1 is SGHTA, CDR2 FQGNSA. DNA of the CDR3: TGTGCCAGCAGCCCCCATCCGGGGGGGGACTACGAGCAGTACTTC. This translates into CASSPHPGGDYEQYF.

The chain recombines TRBV10-3 with TRBJ2-7; possible D gene TRBD1, 6 bases. The CDR3 is 18 amino acids. Trimming took off 5 bases at V and 2 bases at J, with 25 bases between the two ends. CDR1 is ENHRY, CDR2 SYGVKD, per germline. CDR3: CAISQAHPGHMNPYEQYF. The CDR3 region has the DNA TGTGCCATCAGTCAAGCCCATCCGGGACACATGAACCCCTACGAGCAGTACTTC.

This clonotype was observed at least ten times. The chain uses TRBV5-1 and TRBJ2-3; D is uncertain. CDR3 size: 14 residues. Germline CDR1 is SGHRS and CDR2 is YFSETQ. The V end lost 1 base, the J end lost 5 bases, and 11 bases lay between the germline ends. CDR3 in DNA: TGCGCCAGCAGCTTGAATATCGAGGTAGATACGCAGTATTTT. As protein: CASSLNIEVDTQYF. Supplemented by reference TRBV5-1 and TRBJ2-3, the full variable domain reads KAGVTQTPRYLIKTRGQQVTLSCSPISGHRSVSWYQQTPGQGLQFLFEYFSETQRNKGNFPGRFSGRQFSNSRSEMNVSTLELGDSALYLCASSLNIEVDTQYFGPGTRLTVL.

The gene calls are TRBV7-3 and TRBJ1-1, with a tentative D call TRBD1 (6 bases). CDR3 length: 14 residues. V lost 5 bases and J lost 4, with 14 bases in between. Germline CDR1 SGHTA, CDR2 FQGTGA. This chain's CDR3 is CASSLQGGTTEAFF. The CDR3 DNA is TGTGCCAGCAGCCTACAGGGAGGGACCACTGAAGCTTTCTTT.

V gene TRBV28 combines with J gene TRBJ2-7, with 9 positions matching TRBD1. Per germline, CDR1 MDHEN and CDR2 SYDVKM. The V gene end was trimmed by 5 bases and the J gene end by 6 bases; junction bases not matched to a gene: 8. This CDR3 contains 14 residues. The CDR3 loop is CASSRNRGRSEQYF. DNA of the CDR3: TGTGCCAGCAGTCGAAACAGGGGGCGAAGCGAGCAGTACTTC.

This clonotype was seen at least ten times. The V and J genes are TRBV7-8 and TRBJ1-5; no clear D. The V gene lost 0 bases and the J gene lost 4 bases, with 16 bases spanning the gap. Germline values: CDR1 SGHVS, CDR2 FQNEAQ. This CDR3 is built from 17 residues. As DNA, the CDR3 is TGTGCCAGCAGCTTAGCCAGGATCGGTTTACGGAATCAGCCCCAGCATTTT. Its translation: CASSLARIGLRNQPQHF. The full variable domain, in which reference TRBV7-8 and TRBJ1-5 provide the parts outside the CDR3, is GAGVSQSPRYKVAKRGQDVALRCDPISGHVSLFWYQQALGQGPEFLTYFQNEAQLDKSGLPSDRFFAERPEGSVSTLKIQRTQQEDSAVYLCASSLARIGLRNQPQHFGDGTRLSIL.

The genes are TRBV20-1 and TRBJ2-7, with D tentatively TRBD1 (5 bases). There are 14 residues in the CDR3. The V and J ends lost 0 bases and 4 bases respectively, with 13 bases between them. Germline CDR1 is DFQATT and CDR2 is SNEGSKA (reference sequence). The CDR3 DNA reads TGCAGTGCTAGAGATGGATTGGGGCCTTACGAGCAGTACTTC. Its protein is CSARDGLGPYEQYF.

In its sample, this clonotype was seen many times. The V gene is TRBV7-9, the J gene TRBJ2-5; no definite D call. CDR1 and CDR2 (germline): SEHNR, FQNEAQ (reference sequence). The V end was cut by 3 bases, the J end by 4 bases, with 12 bases between. This CDR3 comprises 14 residues. The CDR3 loop is CASSFRVAGETQYF. For the CDR3, the DNA is TGTGCCAGCAGCTTCCGGGTCGCAGGAGAGACCCAGTACTTC.

This clonotype has just a few counts. The chain is built from TRBV12-5 and TRBJ1-2, with D possibly TRBD1 on 5 matching bases. V gave up 0 bases and J gave up 4 bases, with 24 bases separating them. Per the germline V gene, CDR1 is LGHNT and CDR2 is FRNRAP. The CDR3 length is 19 residues. CDR3 nucleotides: TGTGCTAGTGGTTTGGTGACCCCGGGACTAAAACATGATTCCTATGGCTACACCTTC. Translating gives CASGLVTPGLKHDSYGYTF.

This clonotype was picked up a small number of times. This rearrangement joins TRBV7-2 to TRBJ2-5; the D call may be TRBD1 or TRBD2 (6 bases each). The germline V gene encodes CDR1 SGHTA and CDR2 FQGNSA. This CDR3 spans 15 amino acids. Trimming removed 2 bases at V and 5 bases at J, with 15 bases between. CDR3 region: CASSLFPGAEETQYF. The DNA for the CDR3 is TGTGCCAGCAGCTTATTTCCGGGGGCGGAGGAGACCCAGTACTTC.

The V and J genes are TRBV5-1 and TRBJ2-2; D gene unclear. Germline V lookup: CDR1 SGHRS, CDR2 YFSETQ. V gave up 3 bases and J gave up 1 base, with 13 bases separating them. The CDR3 is made up of 16 amino acids. CDR3 DNA: TGCGCCAGCAGCTCCGGGCCGACCTTGAACACCGGGGAGCTGTTTTTT. Its protein product is CASSSGPTLNTGELFF.

Ten or more counts support this clonotype. The V gene is TRBV7-2, the J gene TRBJ2-7, with 7 positions matching TRBD2. The length of the CDR3 is 15 residues. The V and J ends lost 1 base and 0 bases, in that order; junction bases with no gene match: 3. The germline CDR1 and CDR2 sequences are SGHTA and FQGNSA. CDR3 loop: CASSLVAGDSYEQYF. CDR3 nucleotide sequence: TGTGCCAGCAGCTTAGTGGCGGGAGACTCCTACGAGCAGTACTTC.